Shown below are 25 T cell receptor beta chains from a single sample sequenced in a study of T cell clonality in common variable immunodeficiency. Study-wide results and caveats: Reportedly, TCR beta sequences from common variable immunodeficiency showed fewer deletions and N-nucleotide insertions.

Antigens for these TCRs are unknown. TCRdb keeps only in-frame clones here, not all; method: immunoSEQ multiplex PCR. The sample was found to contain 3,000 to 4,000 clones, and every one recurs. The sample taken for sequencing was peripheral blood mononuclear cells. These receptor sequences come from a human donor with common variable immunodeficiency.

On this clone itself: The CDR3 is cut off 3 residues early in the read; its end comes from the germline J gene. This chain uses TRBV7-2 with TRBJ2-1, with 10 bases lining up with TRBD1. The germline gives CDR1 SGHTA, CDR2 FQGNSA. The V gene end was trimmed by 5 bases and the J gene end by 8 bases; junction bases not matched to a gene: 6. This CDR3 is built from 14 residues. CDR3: CASSPDRGHDEQFF. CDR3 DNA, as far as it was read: TGTGCCAGCAGCCCCGACAGGGGGCACGATGAG. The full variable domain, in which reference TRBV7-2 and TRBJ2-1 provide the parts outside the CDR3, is GAGVSQSPSNKVTEKGKDVELRCDPISGHTALYWYRQSLGQGLEFLIYFQGNSAPDKSGLPSDRFSAERTGGSVSTLTIQRTQQEDSAVYLCASSPDRGHDEQFFGPGTRLTVL.

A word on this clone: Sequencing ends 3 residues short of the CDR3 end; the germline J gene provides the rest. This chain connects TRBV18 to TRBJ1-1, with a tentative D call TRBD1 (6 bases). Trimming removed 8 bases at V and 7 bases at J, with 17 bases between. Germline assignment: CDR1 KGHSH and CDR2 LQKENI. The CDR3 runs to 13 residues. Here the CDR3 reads CASTLGVTGEAFF. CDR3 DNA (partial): TGTGCCAGCACCTTGGGGGTGACAGGTGAA. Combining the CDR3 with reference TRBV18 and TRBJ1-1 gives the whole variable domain NAGVMQNPRHLVRRRGQEARLRCSPMKGHSHVYWYRQLPEEGLKFMVYLQKENIIDESGMPKERFSAEFPKEGPSILRIQQVVRGDSAAYFCASTLGVTGEAFFGQGTRLTVV.

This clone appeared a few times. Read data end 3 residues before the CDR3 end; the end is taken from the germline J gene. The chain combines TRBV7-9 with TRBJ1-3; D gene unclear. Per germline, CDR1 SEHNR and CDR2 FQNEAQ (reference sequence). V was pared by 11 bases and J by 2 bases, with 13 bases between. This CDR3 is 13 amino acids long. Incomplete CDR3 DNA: TGTGCCCGCACGAGGCAGACTGGAAACACC. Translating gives CARTRQTGNT. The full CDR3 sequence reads CARTRQTGNTIYF.

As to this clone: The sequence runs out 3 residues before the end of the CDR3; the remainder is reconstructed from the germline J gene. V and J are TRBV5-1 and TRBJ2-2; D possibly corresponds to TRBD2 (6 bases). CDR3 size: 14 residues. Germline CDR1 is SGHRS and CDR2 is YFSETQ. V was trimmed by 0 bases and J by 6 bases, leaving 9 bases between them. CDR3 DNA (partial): TGCGCCAGCAGCTTGGGACGGGGGTCCGGGGAG. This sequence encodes CASSLGRGSGE. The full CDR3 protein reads CASSLGRGSGELFF.

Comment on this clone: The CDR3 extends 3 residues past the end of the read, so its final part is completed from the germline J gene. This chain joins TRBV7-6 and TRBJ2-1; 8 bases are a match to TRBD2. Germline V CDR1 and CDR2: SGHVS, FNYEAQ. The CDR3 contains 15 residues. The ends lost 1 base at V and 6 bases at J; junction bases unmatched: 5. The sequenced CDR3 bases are TGTGCCAGCAGCTTAGTGTCGGGGGGGCGCAATGAG. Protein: CASSLVSGGRNE. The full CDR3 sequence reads CASSLVSGGRNEQFF.

Incomplete CDR3 DNA: TGTGCCAGCAGCCCCGGGACAGGGGGGACCGGGGAG. Its protein product is CASSPGTGGTGE. The full CDR3 protein reads CASSPGTGGTGELFF. This sequence joins TRBV7-7 and TRBJ2-2; 11 bases fit TRBD1. The sequence runs out 3 residues before the end of the CDR3; the remainder is reconstructed from the germline J gene. Losses at the gene ends were 5 bases for V and 5 bases for J; bases not matched to a gene: 4. The CDR3 totals 15 residues. Germline-derived CDR1 and CDR2 are SSHAT and FNYEAQ (reference sequence). Filled out from reference TRBV7-7 and TRBJ2-2, the complete variable domain reads GAGVSQSPRYKVTKRGQDVTLRCDPISSHATLYWYQQALGQGPEFLTYFNYEAQPDKSGLPSDRFSAERPEGSISTLTIQRTEQRDSAMYRCASSPGTGGTGELFFGEGSRLTVL.

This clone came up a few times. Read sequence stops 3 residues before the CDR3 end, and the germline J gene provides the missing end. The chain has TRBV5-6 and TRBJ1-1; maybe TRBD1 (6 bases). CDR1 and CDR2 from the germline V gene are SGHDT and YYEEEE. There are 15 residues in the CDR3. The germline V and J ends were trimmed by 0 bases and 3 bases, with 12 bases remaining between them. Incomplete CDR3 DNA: TGTGCCAGCAGCTTGGCCGGACAGCTTTACACTGAA. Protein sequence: CASSLAGQLYTE. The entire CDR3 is CASSLAGQLYTEAFF.

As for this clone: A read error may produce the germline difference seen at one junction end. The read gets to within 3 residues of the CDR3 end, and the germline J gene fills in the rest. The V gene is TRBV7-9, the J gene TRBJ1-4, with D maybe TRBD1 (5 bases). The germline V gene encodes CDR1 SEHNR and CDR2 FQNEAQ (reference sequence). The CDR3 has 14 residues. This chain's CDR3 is CVSSLGGTVEKLFF. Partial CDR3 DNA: TGTGTCAGCAGCCTCGGGGGGACGGTTGAAAAA.

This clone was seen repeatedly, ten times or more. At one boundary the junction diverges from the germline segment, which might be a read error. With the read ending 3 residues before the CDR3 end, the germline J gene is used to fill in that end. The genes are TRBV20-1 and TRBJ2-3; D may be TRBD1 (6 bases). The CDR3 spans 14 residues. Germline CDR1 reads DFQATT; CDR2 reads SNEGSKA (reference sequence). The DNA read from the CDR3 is TGCAGTGCCAGAGGACAGCTCGACACAGATACG. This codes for CSARGQLDTDT. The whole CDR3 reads CSARGQLDTDTQYF.

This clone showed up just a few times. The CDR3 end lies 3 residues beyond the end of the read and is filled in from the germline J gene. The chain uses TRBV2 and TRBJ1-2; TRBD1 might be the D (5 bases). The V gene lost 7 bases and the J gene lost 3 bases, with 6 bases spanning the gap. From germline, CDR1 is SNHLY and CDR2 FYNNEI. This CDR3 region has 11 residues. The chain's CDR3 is CASMGHYGYTF. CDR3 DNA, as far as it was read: TGTGCCAGCATGGGGCACTATGGC.

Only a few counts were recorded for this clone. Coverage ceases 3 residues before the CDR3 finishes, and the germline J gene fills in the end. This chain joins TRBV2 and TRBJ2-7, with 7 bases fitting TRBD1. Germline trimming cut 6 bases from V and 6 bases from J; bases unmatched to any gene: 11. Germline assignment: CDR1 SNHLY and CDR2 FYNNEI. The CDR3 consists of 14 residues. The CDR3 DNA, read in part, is TGTGCCAGCAGCCCCGGGACAGCCGCCCCCGAG. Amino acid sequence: CASSPGTAAPE. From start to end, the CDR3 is CASSPGTAAPEQYF.

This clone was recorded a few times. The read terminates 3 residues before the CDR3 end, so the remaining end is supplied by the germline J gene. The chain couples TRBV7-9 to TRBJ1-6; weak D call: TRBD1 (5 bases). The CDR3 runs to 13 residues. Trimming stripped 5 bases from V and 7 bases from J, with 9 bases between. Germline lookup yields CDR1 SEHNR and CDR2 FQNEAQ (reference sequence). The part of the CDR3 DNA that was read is TGTGCCAGCAGCGAATCAGGGAATTCACCC. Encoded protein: CASSESGNSP. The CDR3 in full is CASSESGNSPLHF.

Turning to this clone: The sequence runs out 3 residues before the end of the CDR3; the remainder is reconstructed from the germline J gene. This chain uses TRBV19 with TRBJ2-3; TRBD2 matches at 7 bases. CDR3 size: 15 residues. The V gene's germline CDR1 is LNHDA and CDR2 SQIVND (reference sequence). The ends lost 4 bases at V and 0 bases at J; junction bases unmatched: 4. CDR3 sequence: CASSTAGFSTDTQYF. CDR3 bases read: TGTGCCAGTAGTACAGCGGGGTTTAGCACAGATACG.

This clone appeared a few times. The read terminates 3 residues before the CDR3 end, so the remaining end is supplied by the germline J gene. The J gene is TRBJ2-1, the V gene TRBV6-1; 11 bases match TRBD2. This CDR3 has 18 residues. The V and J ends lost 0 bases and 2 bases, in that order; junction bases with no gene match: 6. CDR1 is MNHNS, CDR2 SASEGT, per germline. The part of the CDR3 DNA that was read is TGTGCCAGCAGTGAAGCGCCTCTAGCGGGGGGCGCCTACAATGAG. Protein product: CASSEAPLAGGAYNE. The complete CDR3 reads CASSEAPLAGGAYNEQFF.

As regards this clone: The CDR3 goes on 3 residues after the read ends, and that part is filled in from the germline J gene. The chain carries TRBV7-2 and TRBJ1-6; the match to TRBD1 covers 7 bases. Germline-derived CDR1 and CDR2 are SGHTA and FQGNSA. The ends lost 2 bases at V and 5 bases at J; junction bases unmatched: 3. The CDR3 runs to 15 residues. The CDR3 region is CASSLPRGNNSPLHF. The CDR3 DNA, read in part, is TGTGCCAGCAGCTTACCCAGGGGGAATAATTCACCC.

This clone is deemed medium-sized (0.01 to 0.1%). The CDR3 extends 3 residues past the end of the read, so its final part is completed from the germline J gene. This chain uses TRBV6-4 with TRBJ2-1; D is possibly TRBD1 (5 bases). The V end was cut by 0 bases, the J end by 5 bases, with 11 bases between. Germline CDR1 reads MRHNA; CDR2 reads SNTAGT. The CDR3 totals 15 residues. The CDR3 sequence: CASSDSSGSNNEQFF. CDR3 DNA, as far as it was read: TGTGCCAGCAGTGACTCGTCAGGGTCTAACAATGAG.

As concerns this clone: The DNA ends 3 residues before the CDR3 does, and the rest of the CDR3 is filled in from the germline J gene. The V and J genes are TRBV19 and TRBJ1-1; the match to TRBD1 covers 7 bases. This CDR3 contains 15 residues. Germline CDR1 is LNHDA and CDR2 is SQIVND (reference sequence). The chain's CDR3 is CASSIYYRGNPDAFF. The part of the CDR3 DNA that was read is TGTGCCAGTAGTATCTATTACAGGGGAAACCCCGAC.

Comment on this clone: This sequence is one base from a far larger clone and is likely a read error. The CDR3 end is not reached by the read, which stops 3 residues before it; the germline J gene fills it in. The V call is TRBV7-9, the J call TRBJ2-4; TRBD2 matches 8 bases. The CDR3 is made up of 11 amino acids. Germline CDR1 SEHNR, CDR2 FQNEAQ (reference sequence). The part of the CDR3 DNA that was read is TGTGCCTGCAGCCCCGGGGGGGTT. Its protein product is CACSPGGV. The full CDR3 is CACSPGGVQYF.

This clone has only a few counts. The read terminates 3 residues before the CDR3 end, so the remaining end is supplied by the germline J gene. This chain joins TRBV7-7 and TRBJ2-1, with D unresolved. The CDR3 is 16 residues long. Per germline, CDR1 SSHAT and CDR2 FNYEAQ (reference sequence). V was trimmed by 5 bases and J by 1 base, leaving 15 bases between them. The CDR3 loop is CASSVKDSWSYNEQFF. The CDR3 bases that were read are TGTGCCAGCAGCGTCAAAGACTCCTGGTCCTACAATGAG. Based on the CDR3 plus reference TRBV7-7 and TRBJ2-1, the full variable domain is GAGVSQSPRYKVTKRGQDVTLRCDPISSHATLYWYQQALGQGPEFLTYFNYEAQPDKSGLPSDRFSAERPEGSISTLTIQRTEQRDSAMYRCASSVKDSWSYNEQFFGPGTRLTVL.

CDR3 region: CSVKGQTNEKLFF. The CDR3 bases that were read are TGCAGCGTGAAGGGGCAAACTAATGAAAAA. The rearrangement joins TRBV29-1 to TRBJ1-4; possibly TRBD1 for D (5 bases). The CDR3 extends 3 residues past the end of the read, so its final part is completed from the germline J gene. The germline V gene encodes CDR1 SQVTM and CDR2 ANQGSEA. V was cut by 6 bases and J by 1 base, with 9 bases left in between. The length of the CDR3 is 13 residues.

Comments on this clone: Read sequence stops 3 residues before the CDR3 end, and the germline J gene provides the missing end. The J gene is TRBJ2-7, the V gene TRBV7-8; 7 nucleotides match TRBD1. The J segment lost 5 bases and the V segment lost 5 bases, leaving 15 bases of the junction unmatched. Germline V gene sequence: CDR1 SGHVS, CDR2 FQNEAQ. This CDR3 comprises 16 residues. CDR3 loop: CASSQYQTGRRDEQYF. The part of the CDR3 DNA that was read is TGTGCCAGCAGCCAGTACCAGACAGGGCGAAGGGACGAG.

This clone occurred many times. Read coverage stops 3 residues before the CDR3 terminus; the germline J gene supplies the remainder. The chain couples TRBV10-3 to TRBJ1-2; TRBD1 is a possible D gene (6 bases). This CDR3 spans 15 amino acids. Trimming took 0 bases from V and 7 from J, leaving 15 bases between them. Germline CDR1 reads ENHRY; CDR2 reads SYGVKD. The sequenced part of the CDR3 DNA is TGTGCCATCAGTGAGTCTATAGCTACAGGGCTTGGC. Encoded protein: CAISESIATGLG. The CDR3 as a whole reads CAISESIATGLGYTF.

Incomplete CDR3 DNA: TGTGCCAGCAGCCAAGGAGCGGGGGCGGCCTCCTACGAG. This codes for CASSQGAGAASYE. The full CDR3 reads CASSQGAGAASYEQYF. V usage is TRBV14 and J usage is TRBJ2-7, with 8 positions matching TRBD2. Coverage ceases 3 residues before the CDR3 finishes, and the germline J gene fills in the end. The CDR3 has 16 amino acids. V shed 1 base, J shed 0 bases, and the junction held 5 bases outside the gene matches. CDR1 is SGHDN and CDR2 is FVKESK in the germline V gene.

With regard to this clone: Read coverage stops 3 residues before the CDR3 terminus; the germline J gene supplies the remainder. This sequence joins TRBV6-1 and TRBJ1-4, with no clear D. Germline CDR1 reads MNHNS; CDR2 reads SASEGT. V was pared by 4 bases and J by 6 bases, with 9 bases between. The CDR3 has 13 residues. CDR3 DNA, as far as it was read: TGTGCCAGCAGTGTGACTTACGATGAAAAA. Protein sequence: CASSVTYDEK. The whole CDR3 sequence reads CASSVTYDEKLFF.

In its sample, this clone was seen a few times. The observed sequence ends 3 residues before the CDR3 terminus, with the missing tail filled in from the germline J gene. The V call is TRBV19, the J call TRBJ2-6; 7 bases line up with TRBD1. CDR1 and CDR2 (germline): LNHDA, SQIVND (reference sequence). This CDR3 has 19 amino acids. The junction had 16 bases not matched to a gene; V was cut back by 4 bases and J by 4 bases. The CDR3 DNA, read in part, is TGTGCCAGTAGTACGATGTCCCGGGACAGTTTCGGGGGGGCCAACGTC. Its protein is CASSTMSRDSFGGANV. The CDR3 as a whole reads CASSTMSRDSFGGANVLTF.